One sample yielded the 10 T cell receptor beta chains listed below, sequenced in a study of T cells in Graves' hyperthyroidism and ophthalmopathy. What was amplified from RNA transcripts were TCR beta CDR3 regions. The HTBI primer set served for first-round RT-PCR of the TCR CDR3. TCRdb reprocessed the multiplex PCR reads with MiXCR, giving one entry per CDR3 protein. Here the sample spans 600,000 or so distinct CDR3 sequences, roughly 14% being singletons. The sequencing input was blood. The source is a woman between 45 and 65 years old with Graves' ophthalmopathy.

The CDR3 is CSASLGSGANVLTF. The CDR3 DNA sequence: TGCAGTGCTAGTCTCGGCTCTGGGGCCAACGTCCTGACTTTC. The gene calls are TRBV20-1 and TRBJ2-6; D gene uncertain. V lost 3 bases and J 0 bases, leaving 6 bases between the germline ends. Germline-derived CDR1 and CDR2 are DFQATT and SNEGSKA (reference sequence). The CDR3 sequence is 14 residues long.

This clonotype has at least ten counts. The rearrangement joins TRBV5-1 to TRBJ2-1; no firm D call. V gave up 2 bases and J gave up 9 bases, with 15 bases separating them. In germline, CDR1 is SGHRS, CDR2 YFSETQ. This CDR3 is built from 14 residues. The DNA of the CDR3 is TGCGCCAGCAGCTTTGGTTCGGGCCAAGGTGAGCAGTTCTTC. Its protein is CASSFGSGQGEQFF.

In this sample, this clonotype turned up a few times. The chain joins TRBV4-1 to TRBJ2-5, with 7 bases identical to TRBD2. Germline CDR1 reads MGHRA; CDR2 reads YSYEKL. J gave up 1 base and V 0 bases, and 8 bases lay outside the gene matches. The CDR3 consists of 17 residues. CDR3 in DNA: TGCGCCAGCAGCCAAGATCTGGGAGGGAAACTCCAAGAGACCCAGTACTTC. Residues: CASSQDLGGKLQETQYF.

This CDR3 reads CASKTGAGTGELFF. DNA for the CDR3: TGTGCCAGCAAGACCGGGGCCGGGACCGGGGAGCTGTTTTTT. The rearrangement joins TRBV12-3 or TRBV12-4 to TRBJ2-2; either TRBD1 or TRBD2 may fit D (5 bases each). The CDR3 runs 14 residues. Trimming pared 7 bases from V and 5 bases from J, leaving 14 bases between.

This clonotype was seen ten or more times. The chain is built from TRBV2 and TRBJ2-7; D perhaps matches TRBD1 (6 bases). The CDR3 loop spans 11 amino acids. Germline values: CDR1 SNHLY, CDR2 FYNNEI. With 7 bases removed from V and 3 bases from J, the gap between germline ends came to 7 bases. DNA for the CDR3: TGTGCCAGCATCAGGGGCTACGAGCAGTACTTC. It specifies CASIRGYEQYF.

This clonotype was seen at least ten times. V usage is TRBV7-9 and J usage is TRBJ2-7, with 13 bases aligning to TRBD2. CDR3 size: 17 residues. CDR1 and CDR2 from the germline V gene are SEHNR and FQNEAQ (reference sequence). V was clipped by 5 bases and J by 2 bases; unmatched bases: 9. This CDR3 is CASSRGLAGDGTYEQYF. CDR3 nucleotides: TGTGCCAGCAGCCGTGGACTAGCGGGAGATGGTACCTACGAGCAGTACTTC. Combining the CDR3 with reference TRBV7-9 and TRBJ2-7 gives the whole variable domain DTGVSQNPRHKITKRGQNVTFRCDPISEHNRLYWYRQTLGQGPEFLTYFQNEAQLEKSRLLSDRFSAERPKGSFSTLEIQRTEQGDSAMYLCASSRGLAGDGTYEQYFGPGTRLTVT.

This clonotype occurred many times. The chain has TRBV12-3 or TRBV12-4 and TRBJ2-1; 11 bases line up with TRBD2. The CDR3 is made up of 14 amino acids. V shed 5 bases and J 6 bases; nucleotides not matched to a gene: 3. CDR3 coding DNA: TGTGCCAGCAGTCCACTAGCGGGAGCCAATGAGCAGTTCTTC. Protein sequence: CASSPLAGANEQFF.

This clonotype was detected many times. In nucleotides, the CDR3 is TGTGCCAGCAGTTACGGGAGGCGGGAGAGCGGTGAGCAGTTCTTC. It is translated as CASSYGRRESGEQFF. V gene TRBV6-2 or TRBV6-3 combines with J gene TRBJ2-1; 7 bases agree with TRBD2. Germline V gives CDR1 MNHEY, CDR2 SVGEGT. Trimming removed 2 bases from V and 9 bases from J; junction bases left unmatched: 10. The CDR3 runs to 15 residues.

This clonotype was counted a few times. The junction does not match germline at one end; this may be a read error. The genes are TRBV28 and TRBJ1-6; D perhaps matches TRBD1 (5 bases). The CDR3 extends over 14 amino acids. Germline-derived CDR1 and CDR2 are MDHEN and SYDVKM. CDR3 sequence reads: CASSSGTYDSPLHF. The CDR3 DNA sequence: TGTGCCAGCAGTTCGGGGACCTATGATTCACCCCTCCACTTT.

This clonotype has just a few counts. The chain combines TRBV28 with TRBJ1-6; 7 bases fit TRBD1. CDR1 is MDHEN, CDR2 SYDVKM, per germline. With 5 bases clipped from V and 5 bases from J, the junction kept 9 bases outside the gene matches. This CDR3 spans 16 amino acids. The CDR3 spells CASSPREGQNNSPLHF. The DNA of the CDR3 is TGTGCCAGCAGTCCACGAGAGGGACAGAATAATTCACCCCTCCACTTT.